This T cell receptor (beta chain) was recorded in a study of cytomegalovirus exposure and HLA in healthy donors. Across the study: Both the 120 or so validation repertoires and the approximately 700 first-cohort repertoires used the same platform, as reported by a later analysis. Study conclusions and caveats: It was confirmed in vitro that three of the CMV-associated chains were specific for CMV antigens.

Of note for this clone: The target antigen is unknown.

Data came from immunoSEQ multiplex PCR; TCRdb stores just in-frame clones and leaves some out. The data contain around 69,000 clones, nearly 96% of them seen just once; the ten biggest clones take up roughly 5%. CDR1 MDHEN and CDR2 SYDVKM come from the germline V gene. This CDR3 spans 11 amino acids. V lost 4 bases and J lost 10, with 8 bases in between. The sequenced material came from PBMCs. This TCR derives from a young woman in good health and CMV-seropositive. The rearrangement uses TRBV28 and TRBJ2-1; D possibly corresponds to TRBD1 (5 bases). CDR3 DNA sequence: TGTGCCAGCAGTTCCAGGGTGGAGCAGTTCTTC. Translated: CASSSRVEQFF.